The 14 T cell receptor beta chains below come from one sample, sequenced in a study of T-cell memory formation after mild COVID-19. MiXCR, run by TCRdb on the 5' RACE reads, gives a single entry per CDR3 protein. Here the sample spans fewer than 400,000 distinct CDR3 sequences, 10% to 15% being singletons. Source material: PBMCs or a T cell subset sorted from them (not recorded which). All receptors derive from a man between 18 and 29 years old who had mild COVID-19 (a few samples of this study predate the infection). Cell type and time point are not known.

The genes are TRBV7-2 and TRBJ2-4, with a tentative D call TRBD1 (6 bases). The germline V gene has CDR1 SGHTA and CDR2 FQGNSA. V was pared by 4 bases and J by 0 bases, with 13 bases between. This CDR3 spans 16 amino acids. The CDR3 bases are TGTGCCAGCAGCTCCCTGACAGGTGAAGCCAAAAACATTCAGTACTTC. Encoded protein: CASSSLTGEAKNIQYF.

This clonotype was detected only a few times. This chain uses TRBV9 with TRBJ2-1; 8 bases line up with TRBD2. The V gene end was trimmed by 0 bases and the J gene end by 11 bases; junction bases not matched to a gene: 1. Germline assignment: CDR1 SGDLS and CDR2 YYNGEE. The length of the CDR3 is 12 residues. The CDR3 sequence: CASSVERGQQFF. The CDR3 nucleotides read TGTGCCAGCAGCGTAGAGCGGGGGCAGCAGTTCTTC.

This clonotype was found a few times. The V and J genes are TRBV6-5 and TRBJ2-3, with 7 bases lining up with TRBD2. The CDR3 runs to 16 residues. CDR1 is MNHEY and CDR2 is SVGAGI in the germline V gene. Losses at the gene ends were 5 bases for V and 3 bases for J; bases not matched to a gene: 11. CDR3 in DNA: TGTGCCAGCAGTCCCCAGGCTGGCGGGGGTACAGATACGCAGTATTTT. This encodes CASSPQAGGGTDTQYF.

The sample holds a few counts of this clonotype. The chain recombines TRBV15 with TRBJ2-3, with D perhaps assigned TRBD1 or TRBD2 (6 bases each). V was trimmed by 8 bases and J by 6 bases, leaving 9 bases between them. The germline V gene encodes CDR1 LNHNV and CDR2 YYDKDF (reference sequence). The CDR3 runs 11 residues. The CDR3 spells CATGGLDTQYF. The CDR3 DNA follows: TGTGCCACCGGGGGGCTGGATACGCAGTATTTT. The variable domain in full, with the rest retrieved from reference TRBV15 and TRBJ2-3, is DAMVIQNPRYQVTQFGKPVTLSCSQTLNHNVMYWYQQKSSQAPKLLFHYYDKDFNNEADTPDNFQSRRPNTSFCFLDIRSPGLGDTAMYLCATGGLDTQYFGPGTRLTVL.

This clonotype turned up a few times. The genes are TRBV28 and TRBJ2-4; 7 bases are shared with TRBD1. This CDR3 contains 16 residues. The ends lost 2 bases at V and 4 bases at J; junction bases unmatched: 8. Germline V gives CDR1 MDHEN, CDR2 SYDVKM. CDR3 DNA sequence: TGTGCCAGCAGTTTAGCGTCCGGGACAGCTAAAAACATTCAGTACTTC. It is translated as CASSLASGTAKNIQYF.

The table lists this clonotype with many counts. Mismatch with germline at one junction end may stem from a read error. This chain joins TRBV5-1 and TRBJ1-1; D possibly corresponds to TRBD1 (6 bases). This CDR3 is 13 amino acids long. CDR1 and CDR2 (germline): SGHRS, YFSETQ. CDR3 amino acids: CASRPGENTEAFF. CDR3 DNA sequence: TGTGCCAGCAGGCCAGGGGAGAACACTGAAGCTTTCTTT. Supplemented by reference TRBV5-1 and TRBJ1-1, the full variable domain reads KAGVTQTPRYLIKTRGQQVTLSCSPISGHRSVSWYQQTPGQGLQFLFEYFSETQRNKGNFPGRFSGRQFSNSRSEMNVSTLELGDSALYLCASRPGENTEAFFGQGTRLTVV.

This rearrangement joins TRBV20-1 to TRBJ2-3; 10 nucleotides agree with TRBD2. The germline V gene encodes CDR1 DFQATT and CDR2 SNEGSKA (reference sequence). The junction had 9 bases not matched to a gene; V was cut back by 1 base and J by 5 bases. The CDR3 contains 16 residues. The CDR3 loop reads CSARVNSGGQGDTQYF. In DNA, the CDR3 is TGCAGTGCTAGAGTGAATAGCGGGGGGCAGGGAGATACGCAGTATTTT.

V is TRBV6-2 or TRBV6-3 and J is TRBJ1-4; D gene unclear. The length of the CDR3 is 17 residues. Germline V gene sequence: CDR1 MNHEY, CDR2 SVGEGT. V lost 7 bases to trimming and J lost 3 bases, with 21 bases between them. CDR3 nucleotides: TGTGCCAGCACCCCCCAGAAGATCGCCTGGGCTAATGAAAAACTGTTTTTT. This codes for CASTPQKIAWANEKLFF.

This clonotype was seen more than once but under ten times. The gene calls are TRBV6-5 and TRBJ1-4, with D tentatively TRBD1 (5 bases). V lost 5 bases and J 10 bases, leaving 11 bases between the germline ends. Germline CDR1 is MNHEY and CDR2 is SVGAGI. This CDR3 contains 12 residues. The CDR3 DNA reads as TGTGCCAGCAGTCAGGGAGTCGGAAAACTGTTTTTT. It is translated as CASSQGVGKLFF.

This chain connects TRBV6-5 to TRBJ2-3; tentative D call: TRBD1 (5 bases). The CDR3 is 15 amino acids. The ends were cut back, 5 bases at V and 5 bases at J, with 17 bases in the middle. Per germline, CDR1 MNHEY and CDR2 SVGAGI. Here the CDR3 DNA reads TGTGCCAGCAGTCAGGGCGACCGGGCCGTAGATACGCAGTATTTT. This codes for CASSQGDRAVDTQYF.

CDR3 amino acids: CASSYTLAHEQFF. In nucleotides, the CDR3 is TGTGCCAGCAGTTACACACTAGCTCATGAGCAGTTCTTC. The gene calls are TRBV6-2 or TRBV6-3 and TRBJ2-1, with D maybe TRBD2 (6 bases). V lost 2 bases to trimming and J lost 8 bases, with 10 bases between them. This CDR3 spans 13 amino acids. Germline values: CDR1 MNHEY, CDR2 SVGEGT.

This clonotype was picked up a small number of times. V usage is TRBV7-6 and J usage is TRBJ2-4; D perhaps matches TRBD1 (7 bases). CDR1 is SGHVS and CDR2 is FNYEAQ in the germline V gene. V was pared by 5 bases and J by 8 bases, with 16 bases between. The CDR3 consists of 14 residues. As DNA, the CDR3 is TGTGCCAGCAGCATGACAGGGTGGGGGGACATTCAGTACTTC. It encodes CASSMTGWGDIQYF.

V is TRBV5-1 and J is TRBJ2-5, with D tentatively TRBD2 (6 bases). Germline CDR1 and CDR2: SGHRS and YFSETQ. V lost 0 bases, J lost 4 bases, and 10 bases lay in between. This CDR3 is built from 14 residues. CDR3 loop: CASSLDAGRETQYF. In DNA, the CDR3 is TGCGCCAGCAGCTTGGACGCGGGAAGAGAGACCCAGTACTTC.

J is TRBJ2-1 and V is TRBV12-3 or TRBV12-4; 12 nucleotides agree with TRBD2. This CDR3 is built from 14 residues. The V gene end was trimmed by 6 bases and the J gene end by 7 bases; junction bases not matched to a gene: 4. CDR3 sequence (DNA): TGTGCCAGCAGAAGACTAGCGGGGGAGAATGAGCAGTTCTTC. It codes for CASRRLAGENEQFF.